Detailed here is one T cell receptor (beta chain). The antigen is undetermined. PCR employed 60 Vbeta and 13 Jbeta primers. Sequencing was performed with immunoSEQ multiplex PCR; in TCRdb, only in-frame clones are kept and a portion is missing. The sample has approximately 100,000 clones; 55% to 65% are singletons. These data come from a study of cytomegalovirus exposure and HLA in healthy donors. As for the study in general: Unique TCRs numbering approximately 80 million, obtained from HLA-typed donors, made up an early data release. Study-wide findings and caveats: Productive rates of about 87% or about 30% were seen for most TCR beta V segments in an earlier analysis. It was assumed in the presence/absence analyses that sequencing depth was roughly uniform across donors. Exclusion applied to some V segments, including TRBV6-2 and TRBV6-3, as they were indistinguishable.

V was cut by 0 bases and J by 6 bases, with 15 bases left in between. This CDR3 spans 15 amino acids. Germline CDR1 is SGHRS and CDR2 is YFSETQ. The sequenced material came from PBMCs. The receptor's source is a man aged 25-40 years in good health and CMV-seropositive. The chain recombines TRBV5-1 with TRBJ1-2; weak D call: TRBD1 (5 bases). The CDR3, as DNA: TGCGCCAGCAGCTTGGGCCAGGGTGGAAGTGATGGCTACACCTTC. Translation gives CASSLGQGGSDGYTF.